This T cell receptor (beta chain) was observed in a study of blood T cells in healthy people across ages. About the study: About one barcoded beta molecule per two T cells was captured by template switching.

Russia was home to the donors, healthy Caucasian individuals aged roughly 6 to 95. Isolated per sample were at least 7 million PBMCs. A second about 7 to 11 cycle PCR used barcoded and J-beta primers. A template-switch adaptor that had 12 random nucleotides put a tag on each cDNA molecule. One entry per CDR3 protein results from TCRdb running MiXCR on the 5' RACE reads. The data hold over 1,500,000 distinct CDR3 sequences, with about 49% observed a single time. CDR3 size: 15 residues. Germline V gives CDR1 LGHNA, CDR2 YSLEER. Trimming took 0 bases from V and 9 from J, leaving 15 bases between them. The clonotype comes from a woman in her thirties or forties in good health. The chain couples TRBV4-3 to TRBJ2-1; D is undetermined. The material sequenced was blood. The CDR3 nucleotides are TGCGCCAGCAGCCAAGAGAAGGCAACCTGGTCTGAGCAGTTCTTC. Translated, it gives CASSQEKATWSEQFF.